This entry features one T cell receptor beta chain sequence. Other DNA sequences from this sample encode an identical CDR3 as well. These data belong to a study of shared clonotypes between healthy human individuals. Looking at the study overall: Each donor's CD8 memory used one plate, CD8 naive two, each CD4 subset three.

The CDR3 extends over 15 amino acids. Germline assignment: CDR1 SGDLS and CDR2 YYNGEE. Between the trimmed V and J ends, which lost 0 bases and 1 base, there was a span of 10 bases. Measured with immunoSEQ multiplex PCR; TCRdb has only the in-frame clones, and not every one. In the table there are over 2 million clones, around 95% of which are singletons. This TCR came from a man between 18 and 35 years old in good health. The chain combines TRBV9 with TRBJ2-5; possibly TRBD2 for D (5 bases). The sequencing input was naive CD4+ T cells sorted from blood. Specified subset: CD45RA+ positively selected. CDR3 DNA sequence: TGTGCCAGCAGCGTAGAGAGCGGTCCCCAAGAGACCCAGTACTTC. Protein product: CASSVESGPQETQYF.